These 29 T cell receptor beta chains came from one sample sequenced in a study of cytomegalovirus exposure and HLA in healthy donors. The PCR ran on 60 Vbeta and 13 Jbeta primers. This table comes from immunoSEQ multiplex PCR, and its TCRdb copy is limited to in-frame clones, with some not included. The data show 90,000 to 120,000 clones, about 72% seen once. Sequenced: PBMCs. These receptor sequences come from a man younger than 35 in good health and CMV-seronegative.

The chain carries TRBV14 and TRBJ2-3, with TRBD1 matching over 8 bases. With 0 bases clipped from V and 5 bases from J, the junction kept 1 base outside the gene matches. The CDR3 is 14 residues long. CDR1 is SGHDN, CDR2 FVKESK, per germline. CDR3 nucleotide sequence: TGTGCCAGCAGCCAAGACAGGGGGCAAGATACGCAGTATTTT. Encoded protein: CASSQDRGQDTQYF.

This clone has only a few counts. The chain has TRBV6-5 and TRBJ2-2, with D possibly matching TRBD2 (5 bases). The CDR3 sequence is 13 residues long. Germline lookup yields CDR1 MNHEY and CDR2 SVGAGI. V shed 4 bases and J shed 2 bases, with 5 bases lying between them. The CDR3 DNA is TGTGCCAGCAGTTGGACTAACACCGGGGAGCTGTTTTTT. Translating gives CASSWTNTGELFF.

The chain couples TRBV4-2 to TRBJ2-5; 11 bases line up with TRBD1. This CDR3 region has 15 residues. With V trimmed by 4 bases and J by 4 bases, 5 bases remained unmatched. Per germline, CDR1 LGHNA and CDR2 YNFKEQ. The CDR3 region has the DNA TGTGCCAGCAGCCCTCGGACAGGGGGCACAGAGACCCAGTACTTC. This encodes CASSPRTGGTETQYF.

This clone was seen more than once but under ten times. This likely reflects a read error, since a far larger clone is one base away. The chain is built from TRBV4-1 and TRBJ2-6, with TRBD1 as a possible D gene (6 bases). There are 16 residues in the CDR3. Trimming removed 0 bases from V and 0 bases from J, with 6 bases in between. From germline, CDR1 is MGHRA and CDR2 YSYEKL. The CDR3 loop is CASSQDRGSGANVLTF. The CDR3 nucleotides are TGCGCCAGCAGCCAAGACAGGGGCTCTGGGGCCAACGTCCTGACTTTC.

The chain is built from TRBV6-5 and TRBJ2-7, with 11 bases fitting TRBD2. V lost 5 bases, J lost 3 bases, and 3 bases stayed unmatched. Germline assignment: CDR1 MNHEY and CDR2 SVGAGI. This CDR3 has 14 residues. The DNA of the CDR3 is TGTGCCAGCAGTCGGACTAGCGGGCTCTACGAGCAGTACTTC. It specifies CASSRTSGLYEQYF.

The chain's CDR3 is CASSLSSGGPYEQYF. The CDR3 region has the DNA TGTGCCAGCAGCCTTAGTAGCGGGGGTCCCTACGAGCAGTACTTC. The genes are TRBV27 and TRBJ2-7, with 9 bases that match TRBD2. The CDR3 is made up of 15 amino acids. Germline-derived CDR1 and CDR2 are MNHEY and SMNVEV (reference sequence). After removal of 6 bases from V and 2 bases from J, the junction contained 8 bases not matched to a gene.

This clone has a single count. The chain recombines TRBV5-4 with TRBJ2-5; 8 nucleotides line up with TRBD2. Germline trimming cut 4 bases from V and 5 bases from J; bases unmatched to any gene: 7. This CDR3 spans 14 amino acids. Germline V CDR1 and CDR2: SGHNT, YYREEE (reference sequence). Here the CDR3 reads CASSAGGGRETQYF. CDR3 coding DNA: TGTGCCAGCAGCGCCGGGGGGGGCCGGGAGACCCAGTACTTC. The whole variable domain, remainder taken from reference TRBV5-4 and TRBJ2-5, is ETGVTQSPTHLIKTRGQQVTLRCSSQSGHNTVSWYQQALGQGPQFIFQYYREEENGRGNFPPRFSGLQFPNYSSELNVNALELDDSALYLCASSAGGGRETQYFGPGTRLLVL.

The chain has TRBV4-2 and TRBJ2-7; D may be TRBD2 (5 bases). The V gene lost 0 bases and the J gene lost 0 bases, with 15 bases spanning the gap. This CDR3 is built from 17 residues. CDR1 is LGHNA, CDR2 YNFKEQ, per germline. The CDR3 nucleotides read TGTGCCAGCAGCCAAGATCTTGGAGTAGCGTACTCCTACGAGCAGTACTTC. Translating it yields CASSQDLGVAYSYEQYF.

The chain couples TRBV9 to TRBJ2-3; the match to TRBD2 covers 8 bases. Trimming cost V 5 bases and J 4 bases; bases outside gene matches: 6. The CDR3 sequence is 14 residues long. The V gene's germline CDR1 is SGDLS and CDR2 YYNGEE. CDR3 DNA: TGTGCCAGCAGAGGGTCGGGGGGGCCAGATACGCAGTATTTT. Its translation: CASRGSGGPDTQYF.

The rearrangement joins TRBV27 to TRBJ2-1; 10 nucleotides agree with TRBD2. The germline V gene encodes CDR1 MNHEY and CDR2 SMNVEV (reference sequence). Losses at the gene ends were 5 bases for V and 8 bases for J; bases not matched to a gene: 9. The CDR3 length is 15 residues. The CDR3 reads CASSRASGGVYEQFF. The CDR3, as DNA: TGTGCCAGCAGTAGAGCAAGCGGGGGGGTATATGAGCAGTTCTTC.

This clone came up once. The chain joins TRBV19 to TRBJ1-5, with TRBD1 matching over 8 bases. CDR1 LNHDA and CDR2 SQIVND come from the germline V gene (reference sequence). The V and J ends lost 5 bases and 7 bases, in that order; junction bases with no gene match: 10. This CDR3 region has 15 residues. The CDR3 DNA follows: TGTGCCAGTAGTTTGGACAGGGCAGGCTCACAGCCCCAGCATTTT. This codes for CASSLDRAGSQPQHF.

This clone was counted at least ten times. The chain carries TRBV19 and TRBJ1-1; possible D gene TRBD1, 6 bases. Germline V gene lookup returns CDR1 LNHDA and CDR2 SQIVND (reference sequence). This CDR3 has 14 residues. Trimming pared 5 bases from V and 1 base from J, leaving 11 bases between. In DNA, the CDR3 is TGTGCCAGTAGTCGGGACATACAGAACACTGAAGCTTTCTTT. Its translation: CASSRDIQNTEAFF.

CDR3 nucleotide sequence: TGTGCCAGCAGCTTAAGGGGCGAGCAGTTCTTC. This encodes CASSLRGEQFF. The J gene is TRBJ2-1, the V gene TRBV7-2; D might be TRBD1 (5 bases). The germline CDR1 and CDR2 sequences are SGHTA and FQGNSA. Between the trimmed V and J ends, which lost 2 bases and 10 bases, there was a span of 6 bases. The CDR3 consists of 11 residues.

Notes on this clone: The junction shows a germline mismatch at one end, possibly a read error. The CDR3 here is CASSTPNYGYPF. The CDR3 DNA follows: TGTGCCAGCAGTACGCCTAACTATGGCTACCCCTTC. The chain employs TRBV28 and TRBJ1-2; D not resolved. The CDR3 contains 12 residues. CDR1 is MDHEN, CDR2 SYDVKM, per germline.

The genes are TRBV7-2 and TRBJ1-4, with 7 positions matching TRBD1. J lost 5 bases, V lost 5 bases, and 8 bases had no gene match. The CDR3 has 15 amino acids. Germline CDR1 SGHTA, CDR2 FQGNSA. CDR3 region: CASSQLGRGNEKLFF. CDR3 coding DNA: TGTGCCAGCAGCCAGCTCGGCAGGGGGAATGAAAAACTGTTTTTT.

This clone came up a few times. The chain recombines TRBV6-5 with TRBJ1-3; 8 bases match TRBD1. The CDR3 length is 15 residues. Germline CDR1 reads MNHEY; CDR2 reads SVGAGI. V lost 6 bases to trimming and J lost 0 bases; unmatched junction nucleotides: 4. CDR3 region: CASRQGVSSGNTIYF. As DNA, the CDR3 is TGTGCCAGCAGACAGGGGGTCAGCTCTGGAAACACCATATATTTT.

This chain uses TRBV18 with TRBJ2-1, with TRBD1 matching 7 bases. The V segment lost 1 base and the J segment 6 bases; nucleotides outside the gene matches: 12. The CDR3 covers 17 residues. CDR1 is KGHSH and CDR2 is LQKENI in the germline V gene. CDR3 amino acids: CASSPRGRDRESNEQFF. CDR3 DNA: TGTGCCAGCTCACCACGGGGCCGGGACAGAGAGTCCAATGAGCAGTTCTTC. The entire variable domain, with the rest obtained from reference TRBV18 and TRBJ2-1, is as follows: NAGVMQNPRHLVRRRGQEARLRCSPMKGHSHVYWYRQLPEEGLKFMVYLQKENIIDESGMPKERFSAEFPKEGPSILRIQQVVRGDSAAYFCASSPRGRDRESNEQFFGPGTRLTVL.

The chain employs TRBV29-1 and TRBJ1-1; perhaps TRBD1 as D (6 bases). CDR1 SQVTM and CDR2 ANQGSEA come from the germline V gene. The V end lost 4 bases, the J end lost 4 bases, and 16 bases lay between the germline ends. This CDR3 is built from 14 residues. Here the CDR3 DNA reads TGCAGCGTTGGCTTAACAGGGAGGGGCACTGAAGCTTTCTTT. This gives the protein CSVGLTGRGTEAFF.

The J gene is TRBJ1-4, the V gene TRBV6-4, with a weak D call TRBD1 (5 bases). The CDR3 is 17 amino acids. The V end lost 2 bases, the J end lost 3 bases, and 16 bases lay between the germline ends. In germline, CDR1 is MRHNA, CDR2 SNTAGT. Here the CDR3 DNA reads TGTGCCAGCAGTGACGGGGCCCCACATTTTGCTAATGAAAAACTGTTTTTT. Translating it yields CASSDGAPHFANEKLFF.

On this clone itself: This specimen includes other DNA sequences encoding the same CDR3. The gene calls are TRBV15 and TRBJ2-3, with 12 nucleotides matching TRBD2. V lost 3 bases and J lost 1; bases outside the gene matches: 2. This CDR3 is built from 16 residues. The germline CDR1 and CDR2 sequences are LNHNV and YYDKDF (reference sequence). The CDR3 DNA follows: TGTGCCACCAGCAGTAGACTAGCGGGGGGCACAGATACGCAGTATTTT. Protein product: CATSSRLAGGTDTQYF.

The chain joins TRBV12-5 to TRBJ2-5, with D maybe TRBD1 (6 bases). Trimming removed 3 bases at V and 5 bases at J, with 7 bases between. Germline CDR1 and CDR2: LGHNT and FRNRAP. This CDR3 is 12 amino acids long. CDR3 DNA: TGTGCTAGTGGTTTTCAGGGGGAGACCCAGTACTTC. Translation: CASGFQGETQYF.

The sample holds a few counts of this clone. The chain has TRBV5-1 and TRBJ1-1; no clear D gene. This CDR3 region has 13 residues. V was trimmed by 0 bases and J by 5 bases, leaving 8 bases between them. Germline CDR1 SGHRS, CDR2 YFSETQ. CDR3 amino acids: CASSLGPGTEAFF. CDR3 sequence (DNA): TGCGCCAGCAGCTTGGGTCCGGGAACTGAAGCTTTCTTT.

The CDR3 nucleotides are TGTGCCAGCAGCTTACTCAGGAACACTGAAGCTTTCTTT. Its translation is CASSLLRNTEAFF. This chain links TRBV11-3 with TRBJ1-1, with no clear D. Trimming stripped 2 bases from V and 1 base from J, with 5 bases between. This CDR3 is built from 13 residues. Germline V gives CDR1 SGHNT, CDR2 YENEEA.

This clone appeared a single time. This chain links TRBV7-3 with TRBJ2-3; the match to TRBD2 covers 10 bases. Germline V CDR1 and CDR2: SGHTA, FQGTGA. Trimming took 1 base from V and 8 from J; bases not matched to a gene: 15. This CDR3 is built from 18 residues. The CDR3 is CASSLRPLLAGAAGTQYF. The CDR3 DNA reads TGTGCCAGCAGCTTAAGGCCCCTCCTAGCGGGGGCCGCGGGTACGCAGTATTTT.

The chain combines TRBV18 with TRBJ2-5; D is possibly TRBD1 (6 bases). V gave up 0 bases and J gave up 5 bases, with 10 bases separating them. The CDR3 totals 14 residues. The germline gives CDR1 KGHSH, CDR2 LQKENI. CDR3 nucleotides: TGTGCCAGCTCACCACCGCTGGGGGCTGAGACCCAGTACTTC. Its protein product is CASSPPLGAETQYF.

The gene calls are TRBV29-1 and TRBJ2-3; 8 bases fit TRBD1. V lost 6 bases, J lost 4 bases, and 9 bases stayed unmatched. CDR3 length: 14 amino acids. Germline assignment: CDR1 SQVTM and CDR2 ANQGSEA. DNA for the CDR3: TGCAGCGTAGACAGGGGACAGTTTTCAGATACGCAGTATTTT. This encodes CSVDRGQFSDTQYF.

V and J are TRBV5-6 and TRBJ1-2, with TRBD1 as a possible D gene (6 bases). The CDR3 loop spans 13 amino acids. Looked up from germline, CDR1 is SGHDT and CDR2 is YYEEEE. V lost 6 bases and J lost 7, with 16 bases in between. CDR3 bases: TGTGCCAGCAACGAGGGGGAGTTCTTTGGCTACACCTTC. This gives the protein CASNEGEFFGYTF.

The chain uses TRBV10-3 and TRBJ2-1, with D perhaps TRBD1 (6 bases). Trimming cost V 5 bases and J 9 bases, with 20 bases left between them. This CDR3 is built from 15 residues. CDR1 is ENHRY and CDR2 is SYGVKD in the germline V gene. The CDR3 DNA sequence: TGTGCCATCAGTCAACAGGGTCTGGGCAGTGGTGAGCAGTTCTTC. Protein product: CAISQQGLGSGEQFF.

The V call is TRBV19, the J call TRBJ2-7, with 7 bases lining up with TRBD1. The germline gives CDR1 LNHDA, CDR2 SQIVND (reference sequence). The CDR3 has 12 residues. CDR3 in amino acids: CATTDRDYEQYF. In nucleotides, the CDR3 is TGTGCGACTACTGACAGGGACTACGAGCAGTACTTC.